The 13 T cell receptor beta chains below all came from one sample that was sequenced in a study of blood T cell repertoires in COVID-19. Libraries were prepared by immunoSEQ multiplex PCR; TCRdb keeps only in-frame clonotypes and omits some of them. This repertoire shows around 92,000 clones, 86% found once; its top ten account for approximately 13%. The sample taken for sequencing was peripheral blood. The receptors originated from a woman aged 55 to 70 in a cohort sampled during active or convalescent COVID-19.

The chain links TRBV7-9 to TRBJ2-5; a weak D match, TRBD2 (5 bases). V was shortened by 5 bases and J by 10 bases, with 11 bases between the two germline ends. There are 11 residues in the CDR3. Per germline, CDR1 SEHNR and CDR2 FQNEAQ (reference sequence). Here the CDR3 reads CASSRPGDQYF. In DNA form, the CDR3 reads TGTGCCAGCAGCAGACCCGGGGACCAGTACTTC.

This chain joins TRBV3-1 (or the pseudogene TRBV3-2) and TRBJ1-6; D is unclear. The CDR3 has 16 amino acids. V lost 3 bases and J lost 1, with 10 bases in between. Germline assignment: CDR1 LGHDT and CDR2 YNNKEL (reference sequence). The CDR3, as DNA: TGTGCCAGCAGCCAGGCGGGAAGTTCCTATAATTCACCCCTCCACTTT. It translates to CASSQAGSSYNSPLHF.

The rearrangement uses TRBV7-2 and TRBJ1-1, with D tentatively TRBD1 (5 bases). The CDR3 length is 14 residues. V was shortened by 5 bases and J by 1 base, with 11 bases between the two germline ends. Germline V CDR1 and CDR2: SGHTA, FQGNSA. The CDR3 region has the DNA TGTGCCAGCAGCCCATCCAGGGCGAACACTGAAGCTTTCTTT. Its protein is CASSPSRANTEAFF.

The rearrangement links TRBV14 to TRBJ1-1; 7 bases map to TRBD1. This CDR3 has 15 amino acids. Germline V gives CDR1 SGHDN, CDR2 FVKESK. The V gene end was trimmed by 3 bases and the J gene end by 0 bases; junction bases not matched to a gene: 4. The CDR3 region is CASSQYRGVNTEAFF. In DNA, the CDR3 is TGTGCCAGCAGCCAGTACAGGGGCGTGAACACTGAAGCTTTCTTT. The complete variable domain, with remaining parts taken from reference TRBV14 and TRBJ1-1, reads EAGVTQFPSHSVIEKGQTVTLRCDPISGHDNLYWYRRVMGKEIKFLLHFVKESKQDESGMPNNRFLAERTGGTYSTLKVQPAELEDSGVYFCASSQYRGVNTEAFFGQGTRLTVV.

The chain carries TRBV10-3 and TRBJ2-7, with TRBD1 matching 7 bases. The germline V gene encodes CDR1 ENHRY and CDR2 SYGVKD. Trimming took 8 bases from V and 4 from J; bases not matched to a gene: 5. The length of the CDR3 is 12 residues. The CDR3 reads CAIGTAPYEQYF. The CDR3 bases are TGTGCCATCGGGACAGCCCCATACGAGCAGTACTTC.

This clone was detected only a few times. The chain links TRBV2 to TRBJ2-5, with 7 bases that match TRBD2. Trimming removed 7 bases from V and 4 bases from J; junction bases left unmatched: 6. The CDR3 is made up of 13 amino acids. The germline CDR1 and CDR2 sequences are SNHLY and FYNNEI. The CDR3 region is CASKEVAGETQYF. The CDR3, as DNA: TGTGCCAGCAAAGAAGTAGCGGGAGAGACCCAGTACTTC. Looking up the rest from reference TRBV2 and TRBJ2-5 gives the full variable domain: EPEVTQTPSHQVTQMGQEVILRCVPISNHLYFYWYRQILGQKVEFLVSFYNNEISEKSEIFDDQFSVERPDGSNFTLKIRSTKLEDSAMYFCASKEVAGETQYFGPGTRLLVL.

The J gene is TRBJ2-2, the V gene TRBV4-2; tentatively, D is TRBD2 (5 bases). Per germline, CDR1 LGHNA and CDR2 YNFKEQ. There are 15 residues in the CDR3. The V end lost 0 bases, the J end lost 6 bases, and 11 bases lay between the germline ends. CDR3 in amino acids: CASSQELGSPGELFF. The CDR3 bases are TGTGCCAGCAGCCAAGAGCTGGGGAGTCCCGGGGAGCTGTTTTTT.

The chain is built from TRBV3-1 (or the pseudogene TRBV3-2) and TRBJ2-7; D might be TRBD1 (5 bases). CDR1 is LGHDT, CDR2 YNNKEL, per germline (reference sequence). Trimming shortened V by 0 bases and J by 3 bases, and 12 bases separated the two germline ends. CDR3 length: 15 residues. The CDR3 coding sequence is TGTGCCAGCAGCCAAGATTCAGGGTTGAGCTACGAGCAGTACTTC. This encodes CASSQDSGLSYEQYF.

The rearrangement links TRBV18 to TRBJ1-4, with D unclear. Deletions cut 3 bases from V and 5 bases from J, with 7 bases between. This CDR3 is 13 amino acids long. Germline V gene sequence: CDR1 KGHSH, CDR2 LQKENI. CDR3 amino acids: CASSPVRNEKLFF. CDR3 sequence (DNA): TGTGCCAGCTCACCCGTCAGAAATGAAAAACTGTTTTTT.

The rearrangement uses TRBV2 and TRBJ1-1; D remains unclear. Germline V lookup: CDR1 SNHLY, CDR2 FYNNEI. This CDR3 spans 14 amino acids. Trimming shortened V by 3 bases and J by 2 bases, and 10 bases separated the two germline ends. For the CDR3, the DNA is TGTGCCAGCAGTGACAGGTACTTAAACACTGAAGCTTTCTTT. Translated: CASSDRYLNTEAFF.

V is TRBV9 and J is TRBJ2-7, with D possibly TRBD2 on 6 matching bases. V gave up 4 bases and J gave up 7 bases, with 21 bases separating them. The germline V gene encodes CDR1 SGDLS and CDR2 YYNGEE. The CDR3 length is 15 residues. The CDR3 sequence: CASSPGPPRAGEQYF. The CDR3 DNA is TGTGCCAGCAGCCCGGGACCTCCCAGGGCGGGGGAGCAGTACTTC.

This chain joins TRBV5-1 and TRBJ1-2; 10 bases align to TRBD1. The CDR3 length is 14 residues. Germline V gene data show CDR1 as SGHRS and CDR2 as YFSETQ. With V trimmed by 4 bases and J by 2 bases, 2 bases remained unmatched. CDR3 residues: CASSGGQGNYGYTF. CDR3 DNA: TGCGCCAGCAGCGGGGGACAGGGGAACTATGGCTACACCTTC. Together with reference TRBV5-1 and TRBJ1-2, the CDR3 gives the full variable domain: KAGVTQTPRYLIKTRGQQVTLSCSPISGHRSVSWYQQTPGQGLQFLFEYFSETQRNKGNFPGRFSGRQFSNSRSEMNVSTLELGDSALYLCASSGGQGNYGYTFGSGTRLTVV.

This clone came up once. This chain uses TRBV5-1 with TRBJ2-7, with D possibly being TRBD1 (5 bases). Trimming took 4 bases from V and 3 from J, leaving 17 bases between them. Germline V gene data show CDR1 as SGHRS and CDR2 as YFSETQ. The CDR3 consists of 15 residues. In DNA, the CDR3 is TGCGCCAGCAGCCCAGCCCCAAGACAGCGCTACGAGCAGTACTTC. Its translation is CASSPAPRQRYEQYF.